These T cell receptor beta chains were read from a single sample in a study of shared clonotypes between healthy human individuals. Using immunoSEQ multiplex PCR, the repertoire was profiled, and TCRdb retains in-frame clones only, with some absent. The sample holds about 690,000 clones; roughly 87% are singletons and the top ten take 30% to 40%. The sequenced sample consisted of memory CD8+ T cells from PBMCs. The receptors derive from a young man in good health. Some clones in this sample may be carry-over from other donors' samples. CDR3s include the opening cysteine and the closing phenylalanine or tryptophan. The D gene is left open where the match is weak. Clone size, where shown, is once, few, many, or a class for clones that have expanded.

d_call: TRBD1; cdr3_length: 15; clone_size: -; j_call: TRBJ2-7; v_call: TRBV28; cdr3_nt: TGTGCCAGCAGTTTATCCGCGGGACAGGGTGGCGAGCAGTACTTC; cdr3_aa: CASSLSAGQGGEQYF
d_call: TRBD2; cdr3_length: 17; clone_size: -; j_call: TRBJ2-1; v_call: TRBV4-1; cdr3_nt: TGCGCCAGCAGCCATACAACGGGACTAGCGGGCTACAATGAGCAGTTCTTC; cdr3_aa: CASSHTTGLAGYNEQFF
d_call: TRBD2; cdr3_length: 16; clone_size: -; j_call: TRBJ2-3; v_call: TRBV9; cdr3_nt: TGTGCCAGCAGCGCGGGACTAGCGGAGCGCACAGATACGCAGTATTTT; cdr3_aa: CASSAGLAERTDTQYF
d_call: -; cdr3_length: 12; clone_size: -; j_call: TRBJ2-3; v_call: TRBV27; cdr3_nt: TGTGCCAGCAGTTTACTAGGAGATACGCAGTATTTT; cdr3_aa: CASSLLGDTQYF
d_call: -; cdr3_length: 14; clone_size: -; j_call: TRBJ2-7; v_call: TRBV5-6; cdr3_nt: TGTGCCAGCAGCTGGGGGGCCGGGGGTATCGAGCAGTACTTC; cdr3_aa: CASSWGAGGIEQYF
d_call: TRBD1; cdr3_length: 15; clone_size: -; j_call: TRBJ2-1; v_call: TRBV10-3; cdr3_nt: TGTGCCATCAGTGACCGGGACAGTAAAAACAATGAGCAGTTCTTC; cdr3_aa: CAISDRDSKNNEQFF
d_call: TRBD1; cdr3_length: 15; clone_size: -; j_call: TRBJ1-1; v_call: TRBV6-5; cdr3_nt: TGTGCCAGCAGTTACCTGGGACAGGGAGGGCCTGAAGCTTTCTTT; cdr3_aa: CASSYLGQGGPEAFF
d_call: -; cdr3_length: 14; clone_size: -; j_call: TRBJ2-1; v_call: TRBV14; cdr3_nt: TGTGCCAGCAGTCGACAGGCTTCCTACAATGAGCAGTTCTTC; cdr3_aa: CASSRQASYNEQFF
d_call: TRBD1; cdr3_length: 15; clone_size: -; j_call: TRBJ2-1; v_call: TRBV5-6; cdr3_nt: TGTGCCAGCAGCTTGGAGGGACAGGGGTACAATGAGCAGTTCTTC; cdr3_aa: CASSLEGQGYNEQFF
d_call: -; cdr3_length: 12; clone_size: -; j_call: TRBJ2-3; v_call: TRBV2; cdr3_nt: TGTGCCAGCAGTGAACGGGCAGATACGCAGTATTTT; cdr3_aa: CASSERADTQYF
d_call: -; cdr3_length: 15; clone_size: -; j_call: TRBJ2-7; v_call: TRBV29-1; cdr3_nt: TGCAGCGTTGAGCTGACTACCACCAGCTCCTACGAGCAGTACTTC; cdr3_aa: CSVELTTTSSYEQYF
d_call: -; cdr3_length: 15; clone_size: -; j_call: TRBJ1-1; v_call: TRBV19; cdr3_nt: TGTGCCAGTAGTATAGCAACAGGGAGTAACACTGAAGCTTTCTTT; cdr3_aa: CASSIATGSNTEAFF
d_call: -; cdr3_length: 13; clone_size: -; j_call: TRBJ2-7; v_call: TRBV27; cdr3_nt: TGTGCCAGCAGTTTAGGTACACCCTACGAGCAGTACTTC; cdr3_aa: CASSLGTPYEQYF
d_call: -; cdr3_length: 13; clone_size: -; j_call: TRBJ2-5; v_call: TRBV7-9; cdr3_nt: TGTGCCAGCAGGGGCGGGCTGGGGGAGACCCAGTACTTC; cdr3_aa: CASRGGLGETQYF
d_call: -; cdr3_length: 14; clone_size: -; j_call: TRBJ1-5; v_call: TRBV28; cdr3_nt: TGTGCCAGCAGTTTAGGGCCAGGGGATCAGCCCCAGCATTTT; cdr3_aa: CASSLGPGDQPQHF
d_call: -; cdr3_length: 14; clone_size: -; j_call: TRBJ2-5; v_call: TRBV5-6; cdr3_nt: TGTGCCAGCAGCTTCGAACTAGCCCCAGAGACCCAGTACTTC; cdr3_aa: CASSFELAPETQYF
d_call: TRBD1; cdr3_length: 14; clone_size: -; j_call: TRBJ1-5; v_call: TRBV6-5; cdr3_nt: TGTGCCAGCAGCCCCGGGACAGGCAATCAGCCCCAGCATTTT; cdr3_aa: CASSPGTGNQPQHF
d_call: TRBD1; cdr3_length: 14; clone_size: few; j_call: TRBJ2-7; v_call: TRBV5-1; cdr3_nt: TGCGCCAGCAGCTTGGGGACAGGGTACCACGAGCAGTACTTC; cdr3_aa: CASSLGTGYHEQYF
d_call: TRBD1; cdr3_length: 14; clone_size: -; j_call: TRBJ2-2; v_call: TRBV13; cdr3_nt: TGTGCCAGCAGCCCGACAACAGGGGCCGGGGAGCTGTTTTTT; cdr3_aa: CASSPTTGAGELFF
d_call: TRBD1; cdr3_length: 15; clone_size: -; j_call: TRBJ2-7; v_call: TRBV14; cdr3_nt: TGTGCCAGCAGCCAAGTCAGGGGACAGGGTTACGAGCAGTACTTC; cdr3_aa: CASSQVRGQGYEQYF
d_call: -; cdr3_length: 14; clone_size: -; j_call: TRBJ2-7; v_call: TRBV5-4; cdr3_nt: TGTGCCAGCAGCTTGGGGGCAGGGCCCCGGGAGCAGTACTTC; cdr3_aa: CASSLGAGPREQYF
d_call: TRBD1; cdr3_length: 15; clone_size: -; j_call: TRBJ1-1; v_call: TRBV6-4; cdr3_nt: TGTGCCAGCAGTGACTCAGGGACAGGAGGCACTGAAGCTTTCTTT; cdr3_aa: CASSDSGTGGTEAFF
d_call: -; cdr3_length: 15; clone_size: -; j_call: TRBJ1-2; v_call: TRBV4-1; cdr3_nt: TGCGCCAGCAGCCAAATGCACCGAAAGACCTATGGCTACACCTTC; cdr3_aa: CASSQMHRKTYGYTF
d_call: -; cdr3_length: 16; clone_size: -; j_call: TRBJ1-2; v_call: TRBV5-1; cdr3_nt: TGCGCCAGCAGCCCCGTTCCAGGGACCGAGAGCTATGGCTACACCTTC; cdr3_aa: CASSPVPGTESYGYTF
d_call: TRBD1; cdr3_length: 18; clone_size: -; j_call: TRBJ2-7; v_call: TRBV7-7; cdr3_nt: TGTGCCAGCAGCTTAGCCCCCGGGACAGTGAGGAAAACCTACGAGCAGTACTTC; cdr3_aa: CASSLAPGTVRKTYEQYF
d_call: -; cdr3_length: 15; clone_size: -; j_call: TRBJ1-1; v_call: TRBV19; cdr3_nt: TGTGCCAGTAAGTTATGGGGGCGCGGGGACACTGAAGCTTTCTTT; cdr3_aa: CASKLWGRGDTEAFF
d_call: -; cdr3_length: 14; clone_size: -; j_call: TRBJ2-1; v_call: TRBV5-6; cdr3_nt: TGTGCCAGCAGCTTTCTTGAGGGGTACAATGAGCAGTTCTTC; cdr3_aa: CASSFLEGYNEQFF
d_call: -; cdr3_length: 16; clone_size: -; j_call: TRBJ1-2; v_call: TRBV30; cdr3_nt: TGTGCCTGGAGCCACGGAGGCCAGGGTGAGGACTATGGCTACACCTTC; cdr3_aa: CAWSHGGQGEDYGYTF
d_call: -; cdr3_length: 13; clone_size: -; j_call: TRBJ2-7; v_call: TRBV6-5; cdr3_nt: TGTGCCAGCAGTCACGCAGCTGCCTACGAGCAGTACTTC; cdr3_aa: CASSHAAAYEQYF
d_call: TRBD2; cdr3_length: 15; clone_size: -; j_call: TRBJ2-7; v_call: TRBV28; cdr3_nt: TGTGCCAGCAGTCTCGGACTAGCGGAAGACTACGAGCAGTACTTC; cdr3_aa: CASSLGLAEDYEQYF
d_call: TRBD1; cdr3_length: 15; clone_size: -; j_call: TRBJ2-3; v_call: TRBV5-6; cdr3_nt: TGTGCCAGCAGCTTGGAGGGGACAGGGGTTGATACGCAGTATTTT; cdr3_aa: CASSLEGTGVDTQYF
d_call: -; cdr3_length: 11; clone_size: -; j_call: TRBJ1-1; v_call: TRBV27; cdr3_nt: TGTGCCAGCAGTCCTGGGGGACAAGCTTTCTTT; cdr3_aa: CASSPGGQAFF
d_call: TRBD2; cdr3_length: 18; clone_size: once; j_call: TRBJ2-1; v_call: TRBV7-8; cdr3_nt: TGTGCCAGCAGCTTAGCGAGGGCTAGCGGGAGTGGAGTCAATGAGCAGTTCTTC; cdr3_aa: CASSLARASGSGVNEQFF
d_call: TRBD1; cdr3_length: 13; clone_size: -; j_call: TRBJ1-2; v_call: TRBV5-4; cdr3_nt: TGTGCCAGCAGCAAACAGGGGGCCTATGGCTACACCTTC; cdr3_aa: CASSKQGAYGYTF
d_call: -; cdr3_length: 12; clone_size: -; j_call: TRBJ2-7; v_call: TRBV28; cdr3_nt: TGTGCCAGCAGTCGAGGACGGTCCGAGCAGTACTTC; cdr3_aa: CASSRGRSEQYF
d_call: -; cdr3_length: 13; clone_size: once; j_call: TRBJ2-2; v_call: TRBV11-2; cdr3_nt: TGTGCCAGCAGCCTGGGCCCGGGCGGGGAGCTGTTTTTT; cdr3_aa: CASSLGPGGELFF
d_call: TRBD2; cdr3_length: 16; clone_size: -; j_call: TRBJ2-3; v_call: TRBV18; cdr3_nt: TGTGCCAGCTCACCGCTTAGCGGGAGGGGCACAGATACGCAGTATTTT; cdr3_aa: CASSPLSGRGTDTQYF
d_call: -; cdr3_length: 13; clone_size: -; j_call: TRBJ2-7; v_call: TRBV5-4; cdr3_nt: TGTGCCAGCAGCTTGGAAGGAGGGGATGAGCAGTACTTC; cdr3_aa: CASSLEGGDEQYF
d_call: -; cdr3_length: 14; clone_size: many; j_call: TRBJ2-1; v_call: TRBV27; cdr3_nt: TGTGCCAGCAGATTAGGGTTCCCTGGGAATGAGCAGTTCTTC; cdr3_aa: CASRLGFPGNEQFF
d_call: -; cdr3_length: 15; clone_size: -; j_call: TRBJ2-7; v_call: TRBV27; cdr3_nt: TGTGCCAGCAGCCTACAGGGGAGGGGAGGCTACGAGCAGTACTTC; cdr3_aa: CASSLQGRGGYEQYF